One sample yielded the 7 T cell receptor beta chains listed below, sequenced in a study of T-cell memory formation after mild COVID-19. MiXCR, applied by TCRdb to the 5' RACE reads, yields one record per CDR3 protein. The data contain approximately 40,000 distinct CDR3 sequences, about an eighth of them singletons. Sequencing used PBMCs or a T cell subset sorted from them (not recorded which). These receptors originate from a man aged 18 to 29 who had mild COVID-19 (a few samples of this study predate the infection). Cell type and time point are not known.

Many counts were recorded for this clonotype. This chain uses TRBV7-9 with TRBJ1-1; D unclear. The CDR3 consists of 12 residues. V lost 4 bases to trimming and J lost 7 bases, with 10 bases between them. The germline V gene encodes CDR1 SEHNR and CDR2 FQNEAQ (reference sequence). The CDR3 region has the DNA TGTGCCAGCAGCTATACGTCATATGAAGCTTTCTTT. Translating gives CASSYTSYEAFF.

This clonotype was detected ten times or more. The genes are TRBV6-6 and TRBJ1-1, with D uncertain. Germline-derived CDR1 and CDR2 are MNHNY and SVGAGI (reference sequence). The CDR3 runs 14 residues. Trimming cost V 6 bases and J 2 bases, with 13 bases left between them. The CDR3 DNA follows: TGTGCCAGCAGCCCGACCCGCACTAACACTGAAGCTTTCTTT. Translating gives CASSPTRTNTEAFF.

There are many counts of this clonotype. V gene TRBV9 combines with J gene TRBJ1-1; 8 bases match TRBD1. Trimming took 4 bases from V and 5 from J; bases not matched to a gene: 13. Germline CDR1 and CDR2: SGDLS and YYNGEE. The CDR3 is made up of 16 amino acids. The CDR3, as DNA: TGTGCCAGCAGCAGGCTGACAGGGGCATCGGGGACTGAAGCTTTCTTT. It specifies CASSRLTGASGTEAFF. Full variable domain (outside the CDR3, taken from reference TRBV9 and TRBJ1-1): DSGVTQTPKHLITATGQRVTLRCSPRSGDLSVYWYQQSLDQGLQFLIQYYNGEERAKGNILERFSAQQFPDLHSELNLSSLELGDSALYFCASSRLTGASGTEAFFGQGTRLTVV.

Comments on this clonotype: Given a much more abundant clone one base away, this may be a read error. The chain has TRBV4-1 and TRBJ2-6; 7 bases map to TRBD2. V lost 0 bases and J lost 2; bases outside the gene matches: 1. The CDR3 spans 16 residues. Germline V gene lookup returns CDR1 MGHRA and CDR2 YSYEKL. CDR3 amino acids: CASSQDRGAGANVLTF. In nucleotides, the CDR3 is TGCGCCAGCAGCCAAGATCGGGGGGCTGGGGCCAACGTCCTGACTTTC.

This clonotype was recorded many times. This chain joins TRBV12-3 or TRBV12-4 and TRBJ1-4; no clear D. The ends were cut back, 3 bases at V and 8 bases at J, with 13 bases in the middle. The CDR3 is made up of 14 amino acids. CDR3 DNA: TGTGCCAGCAGTTTTATAAATCAAGGAGAAAAACTGTTTTTT. It codes for CASSFINQGEKLFF.

In this sample, this clonotype turned up many times. The V gene is TRBV6-2 or TRBV6-3, the J gene TRBJ1-2; 7 bases map to TRBD1. The CDR3 is 14 amino acids. Germline CDR1 and CDR2: MNHEY and SVGEGT. V shed 7 bases and J 2 bases; nucleotides not matched to a gene: 7. The DNA of the CDR3 is TGTGCCAGCACCGAACCCAGGGGGAACTATGGCTACACCTTC. It specifies CASTEPRGNYGYTF.

Many counts were recorded for this clonotype. The chain couples TRBV3-1 to TRBJ2-3; D possibly corresponds to TRBD2 (5 bases). Germline loops: CDR1 LGHDT, CDR2 YNNKEL (reference sequence). The length of the CDR3 is 14 residues. Trimming shortened V by 6 bases and J by 6 bases, and 16 bases separated the two germline ends. The CDR3 DNA reads as TGTGCCAGCAGTTTGATATCCGGGGAGGATACGCAGTATTTT. Its protein is CASSLISGEDTQYF.